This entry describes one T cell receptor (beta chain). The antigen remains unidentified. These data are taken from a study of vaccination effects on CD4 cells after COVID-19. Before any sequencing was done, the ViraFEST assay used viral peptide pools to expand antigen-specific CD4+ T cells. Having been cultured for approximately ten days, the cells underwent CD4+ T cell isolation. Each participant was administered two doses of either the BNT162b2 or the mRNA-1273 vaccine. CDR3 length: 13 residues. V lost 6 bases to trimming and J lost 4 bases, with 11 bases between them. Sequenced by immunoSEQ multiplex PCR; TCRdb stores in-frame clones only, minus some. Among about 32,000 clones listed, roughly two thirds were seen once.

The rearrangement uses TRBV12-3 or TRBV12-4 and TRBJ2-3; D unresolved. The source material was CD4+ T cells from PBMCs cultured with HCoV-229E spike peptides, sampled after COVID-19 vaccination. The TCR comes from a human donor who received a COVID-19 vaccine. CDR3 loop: CASSLDVSDTQYF. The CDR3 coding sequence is TGTGCCAGCAGCTTGGACGTGTCAGATACGCAGTATTTT.